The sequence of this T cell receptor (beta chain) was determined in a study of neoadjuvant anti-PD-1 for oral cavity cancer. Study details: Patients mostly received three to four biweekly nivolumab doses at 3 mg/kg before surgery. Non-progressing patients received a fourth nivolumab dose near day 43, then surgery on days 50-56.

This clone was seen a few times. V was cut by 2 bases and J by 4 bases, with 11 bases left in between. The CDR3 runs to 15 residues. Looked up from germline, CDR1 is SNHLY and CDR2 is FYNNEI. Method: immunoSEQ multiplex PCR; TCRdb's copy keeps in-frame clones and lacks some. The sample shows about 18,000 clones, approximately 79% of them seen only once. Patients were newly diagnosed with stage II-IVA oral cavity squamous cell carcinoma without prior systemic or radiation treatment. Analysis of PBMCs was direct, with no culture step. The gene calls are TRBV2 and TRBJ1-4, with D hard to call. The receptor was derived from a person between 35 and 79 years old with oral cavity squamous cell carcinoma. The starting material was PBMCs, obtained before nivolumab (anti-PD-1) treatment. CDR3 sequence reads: CASSESYGYNEKLFF. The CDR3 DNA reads TGTGCCAGCAGTGAATCGTACGGATATAATGAAAAACTGTTTTTT. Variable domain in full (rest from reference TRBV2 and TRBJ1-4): EPEVTQTPSHQVTQMGQEVILRCVPISNHLYFYWYRQILGQKVEFLVSFYNNEISEKSEIFDDQFSVERPDGSNFTLKIRSTKLEDSAMYFCASSESYGYNEKLFFGSGTQLSVL.